Listed below are T cell receptor beta chains from one sample, sequenced in a study of shared clonotypes between healthy human individuals. Some clones are missing from TCRdb's copy, which holds only in-frame ones; the method was immunoSEQ multiplex PCR. The sample carries about 1.4 million clones, roughly 97% recorded once. The sample was naive CD4+ T cells sorted from blood. The receptors were sampled from a man aged 25-45 years in good health. CDR3s include the opening cysteine and the closing phenylalanine or tryptophan. The D gene is left open where the match is weak. Clone size is not always given. Where it is, it says once, few, many or a class for expanded clones.

j_call v_call d_call clone_size cdr3_nt cdr3_aa
TRBJ2-2 TRBV30 TRBD1 - TGTGCCGAGGACAGGGGAAGTTGGGCCGGGGAGCTGTTTTTT CAEDRGSWAGELFF
TRBJ2-6 TRBV10-3 - once TGTGCCATCACCTCGGGACAAGTAAGCTCTGGGGCCAACGTCCTGACTTTC CAITSGQVSSGANVLTF
TRBJ2-7 TRBV18 TRBD2 - TGTGCCAGCTCACCAATTCGTGCGGGAGGTAGCTCCTACGAGCAGTACTTC CASSPIRAGGSSYEQYF
TRBJ1-5 TRBV7-8 - - TGTGCCAGCAGCTTAGTAGGGGGGGCCGGGGGGCCCCAGCATTTT CASSLVGGAGGPQHF
TRBJ2-1 TRBV9 - - TGTGCCAGCAGCGTACTTAGCGGCTACAATGAGCAGTTCTTC CASSVLSGYNEQFF
TRBJ2-3 TRBV28 - - TGTGCCAGCAGTCCGGAAGGGTCTTGGGGCAGTTCAAGCACAGATACGCAGTATTTT CASSPEGSWGSSSTDTQYF
TRBJ2-3 TRBV29-1 TRBD2 - TGCAGCGTTGATGTTCGGGAGGCGAGGGATACGCAGTATTTT CSVDVREARDTQYF
TRBJ1-1 TRBV28 - - TGTGCCAGCGGGACCTCGGGCCCCAAAACGAACACTGAAGCTTTCTTT CASGTSGPKTNTEAFF
TRBJ2-7 TRBV7-9 - - TGTGCCAGCAGCAACCTAGACTGGAGCTCCTACGAGCAGTACTTC CASSNLDWSSYEQYF
TRBJ1-1 TRBV7-9 - - TGTGCCAGCAGCCACGACCCAGGTACTATGAACACTGAAGCTTTCTTT CASSHDPGTMNTEAFF
TRBJ1-2 TRBV28 - - TGTGCCAGCAGTCCGATCCAAGCCCCACCGTACCATGGCTACACCTTC CASSPIQAPPYHGYTF
TRBJ2-3 TRBV11-3 - - TGTGCCAGCAGCCGCGCGATCTCAGATACGCAGTATTTT CASSRAISDTQYF
TRBJ2-3 TRBV5-3 - - TGTGCCAGAAGCCCCGTTGTGAGTGGAACAGATACGCAGTATTTT CARSPVVSGTDTQYF
TRBJ2-7 TRBV9 - - TGTGCCAGCAGCGTAGGAGAGGGTGTGGAGGAGCAGTACTTC CASSVGEGVEEQYF
TRBJ2-7 TRBV6-1 - - TGTGCCGCCTCATCGGCTTTCATCTCCTACGAGCAGTACTTC CAASSAFISYEQYF
TRBJ1-3 TRBV7-9 - - TGTGCCAGCAGCTTAGAGGGTGCAGAGGGAAACACCATATATTTT CASSLEGAEGNTIYF
TRBJ2-3 TRBV27 TRBD1 - TGTGCCAGCAGTTCCCCACAGGGGCCCACAGATACGCAGTATTTT CASSSPQGPTDTQYF
TRBJ1-2 TRBV2 TRBD1 - TGTGCCAGCAGTAAACAGGGGAATGGCTACACCTTC CASSKQGNGYTF
TRBJ2-1 TRBV27 TRBD2 - TGTGCCAGCAGCCCCTTAAGAGCGGGAGTTTCGTTCTTC CASSPLRAGVSFF
TRBJ2-1 TRBV7-7 - - TGTGCCAGCAGCTACACCGGGACCACACCGTGGGGCAATGAGCAGTTCTTC CASSYTGTTPWGNEQFF
TRBJ1-2 TRBV9 - - TGTGCCAGCAGCTCAACAGCAGGAGCTAACTATGGCTACACCTTC CASSSTAGANYGYTF
TRBJ2-2 TRBV6-1 TRBD1 - TGTGCCAGCAGTCCGGGACAGGGGTGGTCCGGGGAGCTGTTTTTT CASSPGQGWSGELFF
TRBJ2-5 TRBV5-1 - - TGCGCCAGCAGCTTACCCGGGACGTCGGGCCCTCCTCAAGAGACCCAGTACTTC CASSLPGTSGPPQETQYF
TRBJ2-7 TRBV6-1 - - TGTGCCAGCAGGGTCGGGACCCACTACGAGCAGTACTTC CASRVGTHYEQYF
TRBJ1-3 TRBV19 TRBD1 - TGTGCCAGTAGTAATCAGGGGGCCTCTGGAAACACCATATATTTT CASSNQGASGNTIYF
TRBJ2-7 TRBV5-1 - - TGCGCCAGCAGCTTGGCCCGGGAGTACGAGCAGTACTTC CASSLAREYEQYF
TRBJ1-2 TRBV6-5 - - TGTGCCAGCAGTTCCCAGGCGGGCTATGGCTACACCTTC CASSSQAGYGYTF
TRBJ1-1 TRBV19 TRBD1 - TGTGCCAGTACGATGTGGACAGGTTCAGCTGAAGCTTTCTTT CASTMWTGSAEAFF